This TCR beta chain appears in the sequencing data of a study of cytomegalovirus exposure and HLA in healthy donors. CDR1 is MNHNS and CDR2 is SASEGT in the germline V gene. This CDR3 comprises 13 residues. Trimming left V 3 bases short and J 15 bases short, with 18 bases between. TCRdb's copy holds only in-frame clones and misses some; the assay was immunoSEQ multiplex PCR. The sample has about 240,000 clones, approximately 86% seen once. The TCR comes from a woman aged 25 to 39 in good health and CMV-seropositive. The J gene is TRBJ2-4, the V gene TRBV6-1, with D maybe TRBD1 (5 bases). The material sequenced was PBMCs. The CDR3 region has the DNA TGTGCCAGCAGTGAGCAGGTAGTAGGGGTAGGGTACTTC. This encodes CASSEQVVGVGYF.